What follows are 9 T cell receptor beta chains derived from one specimen sequenced in a study of identical twins. TCRdb re-analysed the 5' RACE reads in MiXCR, keeping a single row per CDR3 protein. Found here are hundreds of thousands of distinct CDR3 sequences, 10% to 15% of them singletons; the top ten hold around 1.6%. This same sample was also part of a study on yellow fever vaccine responses in identical twins.

Sequenced input: PBMCs. These TCRs come from a woman younger than 30 in good health.

This clonotype has a handful of counts. The chain combines TRBV7-9 with TRBJ2-3; 7 nucleotides match TRBD2. Germline CDR1 is SEHNR and CDR2 is FQNEAQ (reference sequence). V lost 3 bases and J lost 5; bases outside the gene matches: 8. The CDR3 length is 15 residues. CDR3 sequence: CASSLVSPSGDTQYF. CDR3 bases: TGTGCCAGCAGCTTGGTGAGCCCTAGCGGAGATACGCAGTATTTT.

Here the CDR3 DNA reads TGTGCCAGCAGCCTTCAAGAGGGCTCCTACGAGCAGTACTTC. Amino acid sequence: CASSLQEGSYEQYF. The rearrangement joins TRBV7-6 to TRBJ2-7; D perhaps matches TRBD2 (5 bases). This CDR3 is 14 amino acids long. Trimming took off 5 bases at V and 0 bases at J, with 11 bases between the two ends. CDR1 is SGHVS and CDR2 is FNYEAQ in the germline V gene.

The V gene is TRBV7-6, the J gene TRBJ2-1; D possibly uses TRBD1 or TRBD2 (5 bases each). The CDR3 sequence is 17 residues long. V lost 0 bases to trimming and J lost 1 base, with 13 bases between them. Germline V gene sequence: CDR1 SGHVS, CDR2 FNYEAQ. The CDR3 reads CASSLATGTDSYNEQFF. Here the CDR3 DNA reads TGTGCCAGCAGCTTAGCAACCGGGACGGATTCCTACAATGAGCAGTTCTTC.

J is TRBJ1-4 and V is TRBV6-1; the D is unclear. V lost 5 bases to trimming and J lost 3 bases, with 10 bases between them. This CDR3 spans 14 amino acids. Germline loops: CDR1 MNHNS, CDR2 SASEGT. The CDR3 bases are TGTGCCAGCAGTTATGCGCGTTCTAATGAAAAACTGTTTTTT. Residues: CASSYARSNEKLFF.

The chain recombines TRBV29-1 with TRBJ2-1; 16 positions agree with TRBD2. Trimming removed 4 bases from V and 10 bases from J; junction bases left unmatched: 4. The CDR3 spans 14 residues. Germline loops: CDR1 SQVTM, CDR2 ANQGSEA. The CDR3 loop reads CSVGGTSGRGEQFF. The CDR3 DNA is TGCAGCGTTGGAGGGACTAGCGGGAGGGGGGAGCAGTTCTTC.

This clonotype was found a few times. The rearrangement links TRBV25-1 to TRBJ2-1; TRBD2 agrees at 10 bases. Trimming cost V 3 bases and J 7 bases; bases outside gene matches: 6. CDR1 and CDR2 (germline): MGHDK, SYGVNS. This CDR3 is 15 amino acids long. This chain's CDR3 is CASSDLAGAGNEQFF. Here the CDR3 DNA reads TGTGCCAGCAGTGATCTAGCGGGGGCGGGGAATGAGCAGTTCTTC.

There are a few counts of this clonotype. V is TRBV2 and J is TRBJ2-3; D call uncertain. CDR1 is SNHLY and CDR2 is FYNNEI in the germline V gene. V was shortened by 7 bases and J by 6 bases, with 11 bases between the two germline ends. The CDR3 sequence is 12 residues long. The CDR3 loop reads CASTPGHDTQYF. Here the CDR3 DNA reads TGTGCCAGCACCCCGGGCCACGATACGCAGTATTTT.

The rearrangement links TRBV20-1 to TRBJ2-7; 9 positions agree with TRBD2. This CDR3 comprises 12 residues. V was clipped by 5 bases and J by 5 bases; unmatched bases: 4. Germline CDR1 and CDR2: DFQATT and SNEGSKA (reference sequence). The CDR3 coding sequence is TGCAGTGCTCCTAGCGGGGTGAACGAGCAGTACGTC. It encodes CSAPSGVNEQYV.

At least ten counts were recorded for this clonotype. The chain couples TRBV4-1 to TRBJ2-1; 9 bases map to TRBD2. V lost 0 bases, J lost 6 bases, and 9 bases stayed unmatched. This CDR3 is built from 17 residues. Germline V gene lookup returns CDR1 MGHRA and CDR2 YSYEKL. The DNA of the CDR3 is TGCGCCAGCAGCCAAGATAAGCTCCTAGCGGGGAGCAATGAGCAGTTCTTC. Translated, it gives CASSQDKLLAGSNEQFF.